One T cell receptor beta chain is described in this entry. Its antigen is unknown. The sample is drawn from a study of T cells in Graves' hyperthyroidism and ophthalmopathy. Findings and limits, study-wide: Stable hyperthyroidism was separated from ophthalmopathy by a model based on 13 V-J features. Most expanded thyroid clonotypes above 0.001 recurred in blood.

The investigators amplified TCR beta CDR3 regions from RNA transcripts. HTBI primers were employed in a first-round RT-PCR of the TCR CDR3. TCRdb recomputed calls from the multiplex PCR reads with MiXCR, one row per CDR3 protein. Of 300,000 to 450,000 distinct CDR3 sequences listed, around a quarter were seen once; the top ten hold 73%. The patients, who ranged from 18 to 65 in age, presented with newly diagnosed hyperthyroidism lasting under 2 months. Uncontrolled infections, other autoimmune diseases, pregnancy or lactation led to exclusion of patients. This CDR3 contains 14 residues. Germline lookup yields CDR1 DFQATT and CDR2 SNEGSKA (reference sequence). Between the trimmed V and J ends, which lost 0 bases and 3 bases, there was a span of 12 bases.

Source material: blood. The sequence came from a man between 50 and 59 years old with Graves' hyperthyroidism. The rearrangement uses TRBV20-1 and TRBJ2-7, with D possibly TRBD2 on 5 matching bases. As DNA, the CDR3 is TGCAGTGCTAGAGATGGTGCGGGCCTCTACGAGCAGTACTTC. Its translation is CSARDGAGLYEQYF.